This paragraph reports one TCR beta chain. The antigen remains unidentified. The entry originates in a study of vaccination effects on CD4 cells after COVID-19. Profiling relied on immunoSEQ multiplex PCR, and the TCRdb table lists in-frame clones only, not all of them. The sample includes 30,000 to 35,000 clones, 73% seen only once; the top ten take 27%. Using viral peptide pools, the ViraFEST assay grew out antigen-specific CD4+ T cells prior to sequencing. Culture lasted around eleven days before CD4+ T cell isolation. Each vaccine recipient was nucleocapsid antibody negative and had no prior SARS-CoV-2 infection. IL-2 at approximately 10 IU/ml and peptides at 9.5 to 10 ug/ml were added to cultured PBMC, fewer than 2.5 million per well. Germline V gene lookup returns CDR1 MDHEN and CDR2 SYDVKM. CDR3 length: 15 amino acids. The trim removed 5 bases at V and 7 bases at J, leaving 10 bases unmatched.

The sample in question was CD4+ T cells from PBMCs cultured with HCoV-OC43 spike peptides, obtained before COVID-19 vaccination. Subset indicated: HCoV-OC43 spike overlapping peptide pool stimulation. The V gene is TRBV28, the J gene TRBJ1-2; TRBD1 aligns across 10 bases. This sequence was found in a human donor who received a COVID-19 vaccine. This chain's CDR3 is CASSPPTGGAAGYTF. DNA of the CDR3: TGTGCCAGCAGTCCCCCGACAGGGGGCGCCGCTGGCTACACCTTC.